Sequencing of this TCR beta chain was carried out in a study of tumor and adjacent non-tumor tissue in lung cancer. The template was RNA from unsorted bulk tissue. Losses at the gene ends were 3 bases for V and 9 bases for J; bases not matched to a gene: 8. CDR1 and CDR2 (germline): SQVTM, ANQGSEA. This CDR3 contains 13 residues. Three rounds of nested PCR, following a modified ARM-PCR protocol, produced the TCRbeta library. MiXCR, applied by TCRdb to the multiplex PCR reads, yields one record per CDR3 protein. This sample carries over 85,000 distinct CDR3 sequences, over 75% of them seen once, and the ten largest clones take 22%.

The receptor was derived from a man between 65 and 85 years old with non-small cell lung cancer. The rearrangement joins TRBV29-1 to TRBJ2-3; 8 bases match TRBD2. Sequences were obtained from lung tumor tissue. Here the CDR3 reads CSVDHPAGVTQYF. As DNA, the CDR3 is TGCAGCGTTGATCATCCAGCGGGAGTGACGCAGTATTTT.